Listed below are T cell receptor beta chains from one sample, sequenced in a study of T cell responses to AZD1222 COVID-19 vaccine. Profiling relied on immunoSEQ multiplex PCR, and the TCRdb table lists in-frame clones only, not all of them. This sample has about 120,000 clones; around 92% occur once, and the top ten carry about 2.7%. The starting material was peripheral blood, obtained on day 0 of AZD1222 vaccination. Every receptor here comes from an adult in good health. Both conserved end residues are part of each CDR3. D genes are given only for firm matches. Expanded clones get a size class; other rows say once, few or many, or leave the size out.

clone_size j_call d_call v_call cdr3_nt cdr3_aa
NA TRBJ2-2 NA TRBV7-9 TGTGCCTCCACCATTGGGGAGCTGTTTTTT CASTIGELFF
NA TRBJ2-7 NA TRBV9 TGTGCCAGCAGCGTAGGGGCGACCTACGAGCAGTACTTC CASSVGATYEQYF
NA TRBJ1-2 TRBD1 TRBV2 TGTGCCAGCAGTGAGACGACAGGGGTAGTCTATGGCTACACCTTC CASSETTGVVYGYTF
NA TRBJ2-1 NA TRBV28 TGTGCCAGCAGTTTACCCGGCAGCTCCTACAATGAGCAGTTCTTC CASSLPGSSYNEQFF
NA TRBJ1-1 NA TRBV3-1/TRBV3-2 TGTGCCAGCAGCCATGGTACTGAAGCTTTCTTT CASSHGTEAFF
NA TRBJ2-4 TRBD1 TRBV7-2 TGTGCCAGCAGCTTGGGGACAGGGTACGACATTCAGTACTTC CASSLGTGYDIQYF
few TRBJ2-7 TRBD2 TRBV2 TGTGCCAGCAGGAGACTAGCGGGAGGGGAAGGGCAGTACTTC CASRRLAGGEGQYF
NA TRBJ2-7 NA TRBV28 TGTGCCAGCAGTTTAAGGGTTTATGGTTCCTACGAGCAGTACTTC CASSLRVYGSYEQYF
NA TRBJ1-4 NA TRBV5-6 TGTGCCAGCAGCGCATATGGAGGCCTTGGGGAAAAACTGTTTTTT CASSAYGGLGEKLFF
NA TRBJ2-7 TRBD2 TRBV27 TGTGCCAGCAGTTTAGAGGCTAGCGGGTTCCGGGAGCAGTACTTC CASSLEASGFREQYF
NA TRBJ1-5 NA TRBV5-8 TGTGCCAGCAGCCCCGGCGCCAGAGGTGGCAATCAGCCCCAGCATTTT CASSPGARGGNQPQHF
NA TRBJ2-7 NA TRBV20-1 TGCAGTGCTATGCTAGGGCGCGAGCAGTACTTC CSAMLGREQYF
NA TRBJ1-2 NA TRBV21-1 TGTGCCAGCAGCAAAGCGGCCCGACGGAGGGTGGACTATGGCTACACCTTC CASSKAARRRVDYGYTF
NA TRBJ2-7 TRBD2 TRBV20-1 TGCAGTGCTAGTGATCCCGGGACTAGCTTTTCCTACGAGCAGTACTTC CSASDPGTSFSYEQYF
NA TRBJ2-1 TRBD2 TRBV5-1 TGCGCCAGCAGCTTCACGGGAGGGCCCTACAATGAGCAGTTCTTC CASSFTGGPYNEQFF
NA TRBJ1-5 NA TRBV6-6 TGTGCCAGCAGTTCGATTTCCGGGCGACAGCCCCAGCATTTT CASSSISGRQPQHF
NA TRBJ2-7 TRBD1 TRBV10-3 TGTGCCATCAGTGAACAGGGGGCTTCGTCCTACGAGCAGTACTTC CAISEQGASSYEQYF
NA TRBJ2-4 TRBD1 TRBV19 TGTGCCAGTAGTATAGAAGGGGGCGCGGACATTCAGTACTTC CASSIEGGADIQYF
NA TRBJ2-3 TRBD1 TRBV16 TGTGCCAGCAGCCGGACAGGGGAATCGGATACGCAGTATTTT CASSRTGESDTQYF
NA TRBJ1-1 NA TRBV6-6 TGTGCCAGCGGCCCTGGACGGCTTGAAGCTTTCTTT CASGPGRLEAFF
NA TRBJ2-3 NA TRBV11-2 TGTGCCAGCAGCTTACAACTAGGAACAGATACGCAGTATTTT CASSLQLGTDTQYF
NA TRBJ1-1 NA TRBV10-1 TGCGCCAGCATCTCGCCCTTTGAAGCTTTCTTT CASISPFEAFF
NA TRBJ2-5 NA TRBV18 TGTGCCAGCTCACCTCCAGGATTTTCAGAGACCCAGTACTTC CASSPPGFSETQYF
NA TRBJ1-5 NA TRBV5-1 TGCGCCAGCAGCTTGGAAGGGAGCGGCAATCAGCCCCAGCATTTT CASSLEGSGNQPQHF
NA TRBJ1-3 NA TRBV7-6 TGTGCCAGCAGCTTTTCCGGAAACACCATATATTTT CASSFSGNTIYF
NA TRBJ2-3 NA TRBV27 TGTGCCAGTAACGCAGGGGGGACAGATACGCAGTATTTT CASNAGGTDTQYF
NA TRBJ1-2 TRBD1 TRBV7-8 TGTGCCAGCAGCTTTTCAGGGGAGGACAGGGGCTACACCTTC CASSFSGEDRGYTF
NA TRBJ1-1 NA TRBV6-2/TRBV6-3 TGTGCCAGCAGTACCCCCGGGGTTTATGGCACTGAAGCTTTCTTT CASSTPGVYGTEAFF
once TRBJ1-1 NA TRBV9 TGTGCCAGCAGCGTAGGTCTCAGAATGAACACTGAAGCTTTCTTT CASSVGLRMNTEAFF
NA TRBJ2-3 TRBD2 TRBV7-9 TGTGCCAGCAGCTTAAGACTAGCGGGCTCCACAGATACGCAGTATTTT CASSLRLAGSTDTQYF
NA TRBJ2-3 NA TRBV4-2 TGTGCCAGCAGCCAAGGGCTAGGCACAGATACGCAGTATTTT CASSQGLGTDTQYF
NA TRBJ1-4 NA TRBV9 TGTGCCAGCAGCCCGGGGGGTAATGAAAAACTGTTTTTT CASSPGGNEKLFF
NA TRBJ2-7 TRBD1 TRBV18 TGTGCCAGCTCACCACTTTACAGGGGGCCCTACGAGCAGTACTTC CASSPLYRGPYEQYF
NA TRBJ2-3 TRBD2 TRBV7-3 TGTGCCAGCAGCCTAGGACTAGCGGACCCCTCAGATACGCAGTATTTT CASSLGLADPSDTQYF
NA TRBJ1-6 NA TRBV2 TGTGCCAGCGGAGCCGGGGGTATCTCCTATAATTCACCCCTCCACTTT CASGAGGISYNSPLHF
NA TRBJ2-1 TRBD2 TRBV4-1 TGCGCCAGCAGCCACCTCACTAGCGGGAGGGGCAATGAGCAGTTCTTC CASSHLTSGRGNEQFF
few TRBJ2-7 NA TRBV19 TGTGCCAGTAGGAGCGGGGGACAGCACTCCTACGAGCAGTACTTC CASRSGGQHSYEQYF
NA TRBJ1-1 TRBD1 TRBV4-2 TGTGCCAGCAGCCAAGGGACAGGGGGGTCTCAAGCTTTCTTT CASSQGTGGSQAFF
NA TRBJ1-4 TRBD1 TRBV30 TGTGCCTGCCGGGACAGGCGAAATGAAAAACTGTTTTTT CACRDRRNEKLFF
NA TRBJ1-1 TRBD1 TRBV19 TGTGCCACCCAGGGGGTGAACACTGAAGCTTTCTTT CATQGVNTEAFF
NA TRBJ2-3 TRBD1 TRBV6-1 TGTGCCAGCAGTGAACCGGGACAGGGGACAGATACGCAGTATTTT CASSEPGQGTDTQYF